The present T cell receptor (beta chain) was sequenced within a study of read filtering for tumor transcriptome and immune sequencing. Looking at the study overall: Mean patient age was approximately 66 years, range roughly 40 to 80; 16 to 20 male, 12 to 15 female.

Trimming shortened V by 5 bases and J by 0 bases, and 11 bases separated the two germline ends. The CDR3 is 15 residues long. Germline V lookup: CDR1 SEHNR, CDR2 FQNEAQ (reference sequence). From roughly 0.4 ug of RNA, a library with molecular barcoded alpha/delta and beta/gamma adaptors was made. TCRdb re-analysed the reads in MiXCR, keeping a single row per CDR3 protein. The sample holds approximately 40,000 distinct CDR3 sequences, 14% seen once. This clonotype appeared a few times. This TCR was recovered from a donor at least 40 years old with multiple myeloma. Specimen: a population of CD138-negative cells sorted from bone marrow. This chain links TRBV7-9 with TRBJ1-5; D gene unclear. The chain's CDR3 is CASSPTLNSNQPQHF. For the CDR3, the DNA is TGTGCCAGCAGCCCCACCCTAAATAGCAATCAGCCCCAGCATTTT. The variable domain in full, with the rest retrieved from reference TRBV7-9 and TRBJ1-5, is DTGVSQNPRHKITKRGQNVTFRCDPISEHNRLYWYRQTLGQGPEFLTYFQNEAQLEKSRLLSDRFSAERPKGSFSTLEIQRTEQGDSAMYLCASSPTLNSNQPQHFGDGTRLSIL.